This is a list of T cell receptor beta chains from one sample in a study of cytomegalovirus exposure and HLA in healthy donors. The table came from immunoSEQ multiplex PCR; TCRdb's copy has only in-frame clones and leaves some out. The repertoire holds some 200,000 clones, with roughly three quarters as singletons. Material for sequencing was PBMCs. These receptors were taken from a man aged 45-60 years in good health and CMV-seronegative. The CDR3 runs from the conserved cysteine through the conserved F or W. D genes are given only for firm matches. Where a row states a size, it is once, few, many or the class of an expanded clone; other rows omit it.

cdr3_aa,cdr3_nt,v_call,j_call,clone_size,d_call
CASSEQAGAYNEQFF,TGTGCCAGCAGTGAACAAGCGGGAGCGTACAATGAGCAGTTCTTC,TRBV6-1,TRBJ2-1,once,TRBD2
CSVVGTSRTYEQYF,TGCAGCGTTGTTGGGACTAGCAGAACCTACGAGCAGTACTTC,TRBV29-1,TRBJ2-7,NA,TRBD2
CASSRETQLRNIQYF,TGTGCCAGCAGTAGGGAGACGCAATTGAGAAACATTCAGTACTTC,TRBV5-6,TRBJ2-4,NA,NA
CASSKGTSRSNEQFF,TGTGCCAGCAGTAAGGGGACTAGCCGATCTAATGAGCAGTTCTTC,TRBV6-5,TRBJ2-1,NA,TRBD2
CASSPGQGTETQYF,TGTGCCAGCAGCCCGGGACAGGGGACAGAGACCCAGTACTTC,TRBV28,TRBJ2-5,NA,TRBD1
CASRAETFYQPQHF,TGTGCCAGTAGGGCTGAGACTTTCTATCAGCCCCAGCATTTT,TRBV19,TRBJ1-5,once,NA
CASSHTGTGGIYEQYF,TGTGCCAGTAGTCATACCGGGACCGGGGGGATCTACGAGCAGTACTTC,TRBV19,TRBJ2-7,few,TRBD2
CASSYTPGLAALHSLF,TGTGCCAGCAGTTACACACCGGGACTAGCGGCGCTTCATTCCCTCTTC,TRBV6-5,TRBJ2-7,NA,TRBD2
CASSSTGLGNTIYF,TGTGCCAGCAGCTCCACAGGTCTTGGAAACACCATATATTTT,TRBV5-6,TRBJ1-3,NA,NA
CATSKEIPTELAYNEQFF,TGTGCCACCAGCAAGGAGATCCCAACGGAGCTGGCCTACAATGAGCAGTTCTTC,TRBV15,TRBJ2-1,NA,NA
CASSLLEGALGEQYF,TGTGCCAGCAGCCTACTTGAGGGGGCCTTAGGCGAGCAGTACTTC,TRBV6-5,TRBJ2-7,NA,TRBD1
CASSIRTGVDEQFF,TGCGCCAGCAGTATCCGGACAGGGGTGGATGAGCAGTTCTTC,TRBV10-1,TRBJ2-1,NA,TRBD1
CASSPGGNEQFF,TGTGCCAGCAGCCCCGGGGGGAATGAGCAGTTCTTC,TRBV5-8,TRBJ2-1,NA,TRBD2
CASSLRGDTLGTGELFF,TGTGCCAGCAGCTTACGTGGGGACACCCTGGGGACCGGGGAGCTGTTTTTT,TRBV11-2,TRBJ2-2,NA,NA
CASRRTGGEAGELFF,TGCGCCAGCAGACGGACAGGGGGCGAGGCCGGGGAGCTGTTTTTT,TRBV4-1,TRBJ2-2,once,TRBD1
CASSHSREETQYF,TGTGCCAGCAGCCATTCCAGGGAAGAGACCCAGTACTTC,TRBV28,TRBJ2-5,NA,NA
CASGDRGIGGTDTQYF,TGTGCCAGCGGGGACAGGGGGATCGGTGGCACAGATACGCAGTATTTT,TRBV28,TRBJ2-3,NA,TRBD1
CASSLLGLESDTQYF,TGTGCCAGCAGCTTATTGGGACTAGAGTCAGATACGCAGTATTTT,TRBV7-9,TRBJ2-3,few,TRBD2
CASSGAGGPYEQYF,TGTGCCAGCAGCGGGGCAGGGGGACCCTACGAGCAGTACTTC,TRBV9,TRBJ2-7,NA,TRBD1
CASSLEGAGELFF,TGTGCCAGCAGCTTGGAGGGGGCCGGGGAGCTGTTTTTT,TRBV5-6,TRBJ2-2,NA,NA
CASSDMAGSAYEQYF,TGTGCCAGCAGTGATATGGCGGGATCCGCCTACGAGCAGTACTTC,TRBV25-1,TRBJ2-7,once,NA
CASSVGAGNYEQYF,TGTGCCAGCAGCGTAGGGGCCGGAAACTACGAGCAGTACTTC,TRBV9,TRBJ2-7,NA,NA
CASSFPASTGWRETQYF,TGTGCCAGCAGTTTCCCCGCCTCTACAGGGTGGCGGGAGACCCAGTACTTC,TRBV27,TRBJ2-5,NA,NA
CASGNRDYTGGQYF,TGTGCCAGCGGCAACCGGGACTACACGGGGGGGCAGTACTTC,TRBV6-1,TRBJ2-7,NA,TRBD2
CASSQVGQGAYNEQFF,TGTGCCAGCTCACAGGTGGGACAGGGGGCCTACAATGAGCAGTTCTTC,TRBV18,TRBJ2-1,NA,TRBD1
CASSFGDSPEQYF,TGTGCCAGCAGTTTCGGGGACTCTCCCGAGCAGTACTTC,TRBV5-4,TRBJ2-7,NA,NA
CASSEQGGTDTQYF,TGCGCCAGTTCTGAGCAGGGCGGCACAGATACGCAGTATTTT,TRBV23-1,TRBJ2-3,NA,NA
CASRPHRGRGPGYTF,TGTGCCAGCAGACCTCACCGGGGCAGGGGGCCGGGCTACACCTTC,TRBV28,TRBJ1-2,NA,TRBD1
CASSQDRRFPDTQYF,TGTGCCAGCAGCCAAGATCGCAGGTTCCCAGATACGCAGTATTTT,TRBV14,TRBJ2-3,NA,NA
CASSRLDHREQLFF,TGTGCCAGCAGCCGATTAGATCACAGGGAGCAACTGTTTTTT,TRBV5-6,TRBJ1-4,NA,NA
CASSRTGGRDQPQHF,TGTGCCAGCAGCCGTACAGGGGGCAGGGATCAGCCCCAGCATTTT,TRBV11-2,TRBJ1-5,NA,TRBD1
CASSKTGARAKNIQYF,TGTGCCAGCAGTAAGACAGGAGCGCGGGCCAAAAACATTCAGTACTTC,TRBV6-6,TRBJ2-4,NA,NA
CAWSPGRLGRTDTQYF,TGTGCCTGGAGTCCCGGGAGATTGGGGAGGACAGATACGCAGTATTTT,TRBV30,TRBJ2-3,NA,NA
CASSPRTGGSEAFF,TGTGCCAGCAGCCCACGGACAGGGGGCTCTGAAGCTTTCTTT,TRBV27,TRBJ1-1,NA,TRBD1
CASSFSGSDYEQYF,TGTGCCAGCAGTTTTAGTGGGAGCGATTACGAGCAGTACTTC,TRBV27,TRBJ2-7,NA,NA
CASSVPYRGLDEQFF,TGTGCCAGCAGCGTACCCTACAGGGGACTGGATGAGCAGTTCTTC,TRBV2,TRBJ2-1,NA,NA
CASSLDGGRAPYEQYF,TGCGCCAGCAGCTTGGATGGCGGGAGGGCCCCCTACGAGCAGTACTTC,TRBV5-1,TRBJ2-7,NA,TRBD2
CASSLVDFLGGELFF,TGCGCCAGCAGCTTGGTAGACTTCCTAGGCGGGGAGCTGTTTTTT,TRBV5-1,TRBJ2-2,NA,NA
CASSRGGRLYEQYF,TGTGCCAGCAGTAGAGGCGGGAGGCTCTACGAGCAGTACTTC,TRBV28,TRBJ2-7,NA,TRBD2
CASSIIRGDTQYF,TGTGCCAGCAGCATTATTCGAGGGGATACGCAGTATTTT,TRBV28,TRBJ2-3,few,NA
CASSVSSGGASTDTQYF,TGTGCCAGCAGCGTAAGCTCTGGCGGAGCTAGCACAGATACGCAGTATTTT,TRBV9,TRBJ2-3,NA,NA
CASSLLGQLTSGSDNEQFF,TGTGCCAGCAGCTTATTGGGACAGCTGACTAGCGGGAGCGACAATGAGCAGTTCTTC,TRBV7-2,TRBJ2-1,few,TRBD2
CASGPLGGLETQYF,TGTGCTAGTGGTCCACTAGGTGGTTTGGAGACCCAGTACTTC,TRBV12-5,TRBJ2-5,few,NA
CASSLRRKETQYF,TGTGCCAGCAGCTTAAGGAGAAAAGAGACCCAGTACTTC,TRBV7-3,TRBJ2-5,once,NA
CASSYGPRGEGYTF,TGCGCCAGCAGCTACGGACCCCGGGGGGAAGGCTACACCTTC,TRBV5-1,TRBJ1-2,NA,NA
CASSLKISGTTGELFF,TGTGCCAGCAGCTTAAAAATTAGCGGTACCACCGGGGAGCTGTTTTTT,TRBV7-3,TRBJ2-2,NA,NA
CASSHGTGPDEQYF,TGTGCCAGTAGCCACGGGACAGGGCCGGACGAGCAGTACTTC,TRBV19,TRBJ2-7,NA,TRBD1
CASSQDWMGLGYGYTF,TGTGCCAGCAGCCAAGATTGGATGGGGCTGGGTTATGGCTACACCTTC,TRBV4-2,TRBJ1-2,NA,NA
CASSRSGSGTDTQYF,TGCGCCAGCAGCCGTAGCGGGAGCGGGACAGATACGCAGTATTTT,TRBV4-1,TRBJ2-3,NA,TRBD2
CASRGSGYNEQFF,TGTGCCAGCAGGGGAAGCGGGTACAATGAGCAGTTCTTC,TRBV6-5,TRBJ2-1,NA,NA
CASSLSRLAGTLEQFF,TGTGCCAGCAGTTTATCTAGGCTAGCGGGAACCCTAGAGCAGTTCTTC,TRBV28,TRBJ2-1,once,TRBD2
CASSSADTQYF,TGTGCCAGCAGCTCCGCAGATACGCAGTATTTT,TRBV7-9,TRBJ2-3,once,NA
CASSFLGVQETQYF,TGTGCCAGCAGTTTCCTCGGTGTACAAGAGACCCAGTACTTC,TRBV27,TRBJ2-5,NA,NA
CSVGQFQETQYF,TGCAGCGTTGGACAGTTTCAAGAGACCCAGTACTTC,TRBV29-1,TRBJ2-5,NA,NA